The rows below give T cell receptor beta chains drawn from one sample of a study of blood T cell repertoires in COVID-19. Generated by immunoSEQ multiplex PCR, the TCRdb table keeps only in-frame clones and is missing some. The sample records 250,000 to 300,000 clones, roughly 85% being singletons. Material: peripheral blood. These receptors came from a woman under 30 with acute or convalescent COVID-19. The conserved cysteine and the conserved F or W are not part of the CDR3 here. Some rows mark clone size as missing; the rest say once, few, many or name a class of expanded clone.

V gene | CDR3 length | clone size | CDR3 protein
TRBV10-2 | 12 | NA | ASMDSGSIREQF
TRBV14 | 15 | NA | ASSQDQGAGYSYEQY
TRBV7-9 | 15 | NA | ASSLKTGGSTQETQY
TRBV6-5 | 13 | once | ASSYGRDRTYGYT
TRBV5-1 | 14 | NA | ASSLAQGRGTSPLH
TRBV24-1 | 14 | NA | ATSDSGTGLYHEQF
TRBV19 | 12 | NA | ASSIGQVNTEAF
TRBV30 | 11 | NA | AYGRLLGNEQF
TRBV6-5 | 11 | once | AIGAFPNTEAF
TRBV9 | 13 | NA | ASSSAGAGGNTIY
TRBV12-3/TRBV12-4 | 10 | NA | ASSRVQHEQY
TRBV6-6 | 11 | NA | ASSPRTALGYT
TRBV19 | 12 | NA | ASRQGLGKNIQY
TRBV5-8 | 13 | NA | ASSGGTANNSPLH
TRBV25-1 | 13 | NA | ASSGSGTGVYGYT
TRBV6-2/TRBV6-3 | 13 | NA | ASSSLAGTTDTQY
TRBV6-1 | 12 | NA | ASSEGTGRYEQY
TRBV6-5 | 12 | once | ASSYERGVGEQY
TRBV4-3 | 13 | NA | ASSPSSGGPNGYT
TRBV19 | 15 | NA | ASSPLAGQGGHQPQH
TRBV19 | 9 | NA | ASKGRYTQY
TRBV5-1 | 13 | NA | ASGTDLSVNTEAF
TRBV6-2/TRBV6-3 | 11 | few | ASSYRDYNEQF
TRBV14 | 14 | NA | ASSQGSGRVAYEQY
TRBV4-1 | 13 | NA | ASSQVADRRETQY
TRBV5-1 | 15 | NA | ASRTGIRIPTNEKLF
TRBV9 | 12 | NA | ASSPQGGNTEAF
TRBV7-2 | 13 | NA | ASSYKLDRSYEQY
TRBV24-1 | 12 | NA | ATARDKVNSPLH
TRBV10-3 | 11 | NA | ASRDWGNYGYT
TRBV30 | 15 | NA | AWSRIPYPPRDSPLH
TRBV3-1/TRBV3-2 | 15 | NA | ASSQDYPGGNNQPQH
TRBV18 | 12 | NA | ASSPLSSNLEQY
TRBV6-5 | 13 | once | ASRRRTDNEEKLF
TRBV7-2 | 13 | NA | ASSLDGTGTSPLH
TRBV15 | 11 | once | ATSREVRDEQF
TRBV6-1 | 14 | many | ASSKGTSGSLSEQY
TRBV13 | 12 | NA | ASSLGGGGQPQH
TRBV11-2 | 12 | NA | ASSLGFGGNEQF
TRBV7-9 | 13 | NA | ASSQGQGAENEQY
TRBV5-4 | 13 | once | ASSNGLVNTGELF
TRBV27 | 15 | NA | ASSQQLAGKNTGELF
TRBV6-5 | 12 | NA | ASSYLGTYYEQY
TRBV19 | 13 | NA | ASSTGTGGGNTIY
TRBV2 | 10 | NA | ASRALSDTQY
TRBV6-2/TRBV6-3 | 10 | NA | ASSPQVGEQY
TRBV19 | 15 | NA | ASSIGAMTGIRSPLH
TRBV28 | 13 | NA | ASSLDRGFSYEQY
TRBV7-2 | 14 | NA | ASSLVPGGLQETQY
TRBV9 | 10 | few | ASSTAGNEQY
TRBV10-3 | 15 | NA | AISESRLAGLAGELF
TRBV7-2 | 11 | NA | ASSLEDYNEQF
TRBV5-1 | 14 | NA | ASSQSGLARTYEQY
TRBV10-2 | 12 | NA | ASYPSGRAGEQY
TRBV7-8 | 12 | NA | ASSFGQENQPQH
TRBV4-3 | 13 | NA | ASSQEWESGNTIY